This TCR beta chain appears in the sequencing data of a study of shared clonotypes between healthy human individuals (TCRdb year 2020). Broadly, across the study: A couple of women and a few men aged 18 to 49 years were included in the cohort. Different laboratories and diverse techniques were used to prepare libraries and sequence TCR repertoires, to increase sequencing depth and limit assay-specific biases. To estimate repertoire size and how much clonotypes are shared between individuals, the study performed deep sequencing of blood TCR repertoires from about five healthy adults. For each donor, CD4 naive and CD4 memory were each run on three plates, CD8 naive on two plates, and CD8 memory on one plate. Each donor's leukapheresis produced roughly between roughly 0.94 and 9.5 billion PBMCs.

The cysteine opens and the phenylalanine closes a CDR3 of 15 amino acids. The retained sequence is limited to the CDR3, 45 bases, with the frame set at the first base. Per the germline V gene (reference sequence), SEHNR is the CDR1 and FQNEAQ is the CDR2. The junction shows trimming of 4 bases on V and 5 bases on J, plus 14 bases between the germline ends. Notes on this clone: Its antigen remains unidentified. It has no much larger one-base neighbor in the sample; base qualities were not kept.

The investigation overall reported the following: Sharing across four donors was observed for about 5% of naive CD4, under 4% of naive CD8, about 2.5% of memory CD4, and approximately 0.41% of memory CD8 clonotypes. Clonotypes shared by all four sorted-subset donors showed higher generation probabilities than non-shared clonotypes. Even with the large sequencing depth, rarefaction of the sorted-subset datasets indicated that sequencing was incomplete. Sampling was restricted to blood, and TCR repertoires in tissue are likely to differ from TCR repertoires in blood. Pairwise subsampling led to the expectation that sequencing depth would affect the degree of clonotype sharing among donors. The genetic and exposure-history diversity represented was limited by the small number of donors. Estimated clonotype richness was generally larger for naive than for memory subsets.

The donors were healthy, HIV-negative adults who had no recently reported acute infections or vaccinations. Every donor was a Caucasian adult living in Nashville, Tennessee, USA. CD4+ T cells were enriched by magnetic negative selection; naive cells were then positively selected on CD45RA, and the negative fraction formed the memory subset. Blood was collected by leukapheresis, and PBMCs were isolated by Ficoll-Histopaque density gradient centrifugation and then cryopreserved in liquid nitrogen vapor phase. Analytical flow cytometry was used to check the purity and quantity of every magnetically sorted T cell population. Genomic DNA was isolated from every sorted fraction and measured by UV absorbance on a Nanodrop 2000c. Using the deep immunoSEQ assay, multiplex PCR amplified TCR CDR3 regions from genomic DNA. Extracted genomic DNA from each cell subset was spread evenly across all wells of several immunoSEQ 96-well plates, with each plate serving as a replicate. For sorted subsets, roughly 200 ng of genomic DNA, equivalent to 25,000 to 30,000 T cell genomes, went into each replicate PCR. Purified libraries were measured with a Qubit 3.0 fluorometer, size-checked on a Bioanalyzer 2100, and measured again with the KAPA Library Quantification kit. Every immunoSEQ 96-well plate was sequenced on a dedicated single-read 150-cycle Illumina NextSeq 550 flow cell. In the original analysis: The immunoSEQ output contained only junctional sequences without quality scores, so filtering could not match that applied to full-length reads. To assign V/J genes and CDR3, sequences were annotated against IMGT germline references using PyIR, a Python wrapper for IgBLAST v1.9. Any read was removed if the V/J assignment was weak (E-value above 1e-6), the CDR3 was missing, or the read contained stop codons, out-of-frame junctions, or ambiguous translated residues. V3J clonotypes were defined as sequences sharing an identical inferred V gene, J gene, and CDR3 amino acid sequence. Percentage overlap between repertoires was calculated by dividing the number of shared unique clonotypes by the size of the smaller repertoire. Three approaches were used to assess repertoire richness: RTK rarefaction, the Chao1 estimator, and Recon v2.1 estimates of unobserved clonotypes. For all TCRbeta clonotypes obtained by the gDNA method from four donors, generation probabilities were computed with OLGA. Drawn from immuneACCESS, this table holds only the in-frame rearrangements with V and J called that TCRdb kept. Clones are partly lost; checked studies trace under half to an unresolved V gene and leave the rest unexplained. The DNA gave D and trimming, while V, J and clone size come from that table. The sample table contains over a million clones; only one count was recorded for roughly 97% of them. Jointly, the top ten make up over 1% of the sample.

The origin of this receptor is a man aged 25 to 40 in good health. The sample consisted of naive CD4+ T cells sorted from blood. What the cell subset or site label conveys for this sample: CD45RA+ positively selected. Here the chain combines TRBV7-9 and TRBJ2-2; the D segment is perhaps TRBD1 or TRBD2, each sharing 6 matched bases. This receptor has the CDR3 CASSSYRGGTGELFF. The nucleotides read TGTGCCAGCAGCTCCTATAGAGGGGGGACCGGGGAGCTGTTTTTT.